What follows describes a single TCR beta chain. TCRdb's copy holds only in-frame clones and misses some; the assay was immunoSEQ multiplex PCR. The table shows 68,000 or so clones, with about 90% occurring only once. This CDR3 contains 14 residues. After removal of 10 bases from V and 1 base from J, the junction contained 7 bases not matched to a gene. Germline V gives CDR1 LNHDA, CDR2 SQIVND (reference sequence). This sample is drawn from a study of T cell changes during pregnancy in multiple sclerosis. The origin of this receptor is a female donor in good health, enrolled as a control in a pregnancy study. The sequencing used peripheral blood, collected in the second trimester of pregnancy. The chain uses TRBV19 and TRBJ1-5; 7 bases match TRBD1. The CDR3: CATMDRRSNQPQHF. CDR3 bases: TGTGCCACCATGGACAGGCGGAGCAATCAGCCCCAGCATTTT.